This T cell receptor (beta chain) was observed in a study of shared clonotypes between healthy human individuals (TCRdb year 2020). Turning to the overall study: A couple of women and a few men aged 18 to 49 years were included in the cohort. For each donor, three plates each were used for CD4 naive and CD4 memory, two plates were used for CD8 naive, and one plate was used for CD8 memory. Each donor's leukapheresis produced roughly between about 0.85 and 10 billion PBMCs. To estimate repertoire size and how much clonotypes are shared between individuals, the study performed deep sequencing of blood TCR repertoires from a handful of healthy adults. To increase sequencing depth and limit assay-specific biases, different laboratories used diverse techniques to prepare libraries and sequence TCR repertoires. Points the paper makes about the study in general: Higher generation probabilities were observed for clonotypes shared by all four sorted-subset donors than for non-shared clonotypes. When four donors were compared, the shared fraction of clonotypes was 5% to 6.5% for naive CD4, approximately 3.3% for naive CD8, 2% to 2.5% for memory CD4, and around 0.4% for memory CD8. Naive subsets generally had larger estimated clonotype richness than memory subsets did. Sampling was limited to blood, and TCR repertoires in tissue likely differ from TCR repertoires in blood. Even with the large sequencing depth, rarefaction of the sorted-subset datasets indicated that sequencing was incomplete. The small number of donors limited the genetic and exposure-history diversity represented. Pairwise subsampling led to the expectation that sequencing depth would affect the degree of clonotype sharing among donors.

Per the germline V gene, ENHRY is the CDR1 and SYGVKD is the CDR2. V ends up 6 bases short and J 0 bases short, with an unmatched junction base count of 6. The CDR3 sequence holds 16 residues, the cysteine and phenylalanine included. The only DNA kept is the CDR3, 48 bases in frame from the first base. The donors were healthy, HIV-negative adults with no recently reported acute infections or vaccinations. Only Caucasian adults living in Nashville, Tennessee, USA were represented among the donors. CD4+ T cells were enriched by magnetic negative selection; naive cells were then positively selected on CD45RA, and the negative fraction formed the memory subset. After blood collection by leukapheresis, PBMCs were isolated using Ficoll-Histopaque density gradient centrifugation and then cryopreserved in the vapor phase of liquid nitrogen. Analytical flow cytometry was used to check the purity and quantity of each magnetically sorted T cell population. From each sorted fraction, genomic DNA was isolated and quantified by UV absorbance on a Nanodrop 2000c.

TCR CDR3 regions were amplified from genomic DNA by multiplex PCR using the deep immunoSEQ assay. Genomic DNA extracted from each cell subset was distributed evenly over all wells of several immunoSEQ 96-well plates, and each plate served as one replicate. For sorted subsets, each replicate PCR was loaded with around 220 ng genomic DNA, equivalent to approximately 33,000 T cell genomes. Purified libraries were measured with a Qubit 3.0 fluorometer, size-checked on a Bioanalyzer 2100, and measured again with the KAPA Library Quantification kit. A separate single-read 150-cycle Illumina NextSeq 550 flow cell was used to sequence each immunoSEQ 96-well plate. In the paper's pipeline: Because the immunoSEQ output held only junctional sequences and lacked quality scores, the filtering could not match the filtering applied to full-length reads. Sequences were annotated with PyIR, a Python wrapper for IgBLAST v1.9, and V/J genes and CDR3 were assigned using IMGT germline references. Reads were removed for weak V/J assignments (E-value above 1e-6), missing CDR3, stop codons, out-of-frame junctions, or ambiguous translated residues. A V3J clonotype was defined by an identical inferred V gene, J gene, and CDR3 amino acid sequence. The percentage overlap between two repertoires was calculated by dividing the number of shared unique clonotypes by the size of the smaller repertoire. Richness of each repertoire was evaluated using RTK rarefaction, the Chao1 estimator, and Recon v2.1 estimates of unobserved clonotypes. Generation probabilities were computed with OLGA for all TCRbeta clonotypes obtained by the gDNA method from several donors. Sourced from immuneACCESS, this table was stored by TCRdb with only in-frame sequences that have V and J called. A share of the clones is absent; for the studies checked, an unresolved V gene accounts for under half, and the remainder has no known explanation. V and J calls and clone size are given by that table; D and trimming were obtained from the DNA. The sample data list millions of clones, and around nine tenths of these were observed just once. Around 0.14% of the sample goes to the ten largest clones.

To note about this clone: Its antigen is not yet known. Base-call qualities are not available, and no considerably larger clone is one nucleotide away.

The sequence is built from TRBV10-3 and TRBJ2-2; the junction holds 8 bases that match TRBD2. The receptor was isolated from a man aged 18 to 35 in good health. Sequencing used naive CD4+ T cells sorted from blood. The cell subset or site label here, explained by the study, means: CD45RA+ positively selected. The CDR3 protein sequence reads: CAISLAGRSNTGELFF. The sequenced DNA is TGTGCCATCAGCCTAGCGGGTCGTTCGAACACCGGGGAGCTGTTTTTT.